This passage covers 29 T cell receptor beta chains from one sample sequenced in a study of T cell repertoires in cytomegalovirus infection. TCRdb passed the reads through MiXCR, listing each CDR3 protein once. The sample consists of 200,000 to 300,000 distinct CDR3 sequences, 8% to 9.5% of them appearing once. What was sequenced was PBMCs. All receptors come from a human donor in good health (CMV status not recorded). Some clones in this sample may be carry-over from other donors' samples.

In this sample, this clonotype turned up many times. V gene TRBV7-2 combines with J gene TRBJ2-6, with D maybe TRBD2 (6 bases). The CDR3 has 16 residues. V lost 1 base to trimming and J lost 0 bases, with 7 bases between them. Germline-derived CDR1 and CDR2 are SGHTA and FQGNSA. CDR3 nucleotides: TGTGCCAGCAGCTTAGACGGGGGCTCTGGGGCCAACGTCCTGACTTTC. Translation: CASSLDGGSGANVLTF.

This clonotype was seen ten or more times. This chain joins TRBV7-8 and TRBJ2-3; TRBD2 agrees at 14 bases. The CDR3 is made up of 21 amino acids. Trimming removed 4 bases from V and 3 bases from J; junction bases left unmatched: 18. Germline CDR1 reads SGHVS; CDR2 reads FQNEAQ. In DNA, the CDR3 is TGTGCCAGCAGCTCCTCCCCGACTAGCGGGAGGGCCGACAAGTCGACAGATACGCAGTATTTT. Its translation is CASSSSPTSGRADKSTDTQYF.

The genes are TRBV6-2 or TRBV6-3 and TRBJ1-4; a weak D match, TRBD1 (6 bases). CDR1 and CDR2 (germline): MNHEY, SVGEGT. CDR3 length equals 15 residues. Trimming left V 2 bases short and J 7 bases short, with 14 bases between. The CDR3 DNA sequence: TGTGCCAGCAGTTACGTGACAGGCGGAGGTGAAAAACTGTTTTTT. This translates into CASSYVTGGGEKLFF.

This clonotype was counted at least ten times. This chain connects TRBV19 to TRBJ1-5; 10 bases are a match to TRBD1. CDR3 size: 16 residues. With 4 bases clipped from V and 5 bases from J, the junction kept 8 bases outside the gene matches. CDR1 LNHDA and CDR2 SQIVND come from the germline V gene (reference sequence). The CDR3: CASSTDGQGVHQPQHF. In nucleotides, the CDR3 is TGTGCCAGTAGTACTGATGGACAGGGGGTACATCAGCCCCAGCATTTT.

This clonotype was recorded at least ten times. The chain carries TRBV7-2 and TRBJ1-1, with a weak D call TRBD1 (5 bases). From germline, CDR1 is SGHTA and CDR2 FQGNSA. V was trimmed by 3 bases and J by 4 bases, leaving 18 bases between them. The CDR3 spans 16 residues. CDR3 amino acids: CASSFRSGWGGTEAFF. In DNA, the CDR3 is TGTGCCAGCAGCTTTCGTTCAGGATGGGGGGGCACTGAAGCTTTCTTT.

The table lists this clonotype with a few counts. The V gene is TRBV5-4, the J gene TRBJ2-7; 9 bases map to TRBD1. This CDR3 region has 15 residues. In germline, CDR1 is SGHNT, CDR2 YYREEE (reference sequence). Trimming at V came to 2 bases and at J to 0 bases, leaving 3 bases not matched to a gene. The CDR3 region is CASSLGQGPSYEQYF. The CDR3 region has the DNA TGTGCCAGCAGCTTAGGACAGGGGCCCTCCTACGAGCAGTACTTC.

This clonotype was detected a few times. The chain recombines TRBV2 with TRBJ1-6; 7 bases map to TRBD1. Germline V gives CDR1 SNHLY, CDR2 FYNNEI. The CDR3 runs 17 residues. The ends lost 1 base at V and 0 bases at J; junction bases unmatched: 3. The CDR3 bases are TGTGCCAGCAGTGAAGTGTCAGGGGGCTCCTATAATTCACCCCTCCACTTT. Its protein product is CASSEVSGGSYNSPLHF.

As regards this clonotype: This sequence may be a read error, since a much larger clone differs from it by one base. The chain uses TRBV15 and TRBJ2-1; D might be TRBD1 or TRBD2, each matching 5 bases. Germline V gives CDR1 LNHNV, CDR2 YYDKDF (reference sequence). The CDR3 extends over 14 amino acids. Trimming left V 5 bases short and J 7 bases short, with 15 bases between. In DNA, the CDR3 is TGTGCCACCAGCCTTGGGACCCTTGGAAATGAGCAGTTCTTC. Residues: CATSLGTLGNEQFF. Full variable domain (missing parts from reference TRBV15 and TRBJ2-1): DAMVIQNPRYQVTQFGKPVTLSCSQTLNHNVMYWYQQKSSQAPKLLFHYYDKDFNNEADTPDNFQSRRPNTSFCFLDIRSPGLGDTAMYLCATSLGTLGNEQFFGPGTRLTVL.

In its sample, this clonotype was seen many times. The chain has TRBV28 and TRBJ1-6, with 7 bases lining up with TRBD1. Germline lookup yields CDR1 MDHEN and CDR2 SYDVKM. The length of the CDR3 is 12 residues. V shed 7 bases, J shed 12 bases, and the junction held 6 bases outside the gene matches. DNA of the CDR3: TGTGCCAGCACACAGGGGAGGAAACCCCTCCACTTT. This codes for CASTQGRKPLHF.

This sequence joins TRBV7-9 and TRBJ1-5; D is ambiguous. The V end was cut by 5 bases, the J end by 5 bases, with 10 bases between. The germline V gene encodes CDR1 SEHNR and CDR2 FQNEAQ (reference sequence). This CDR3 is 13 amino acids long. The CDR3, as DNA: TGTGCCAGCAGCACCCGTCCTGATCAGCCCCAGCATTTT. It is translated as CASSTRPDQPQHF.

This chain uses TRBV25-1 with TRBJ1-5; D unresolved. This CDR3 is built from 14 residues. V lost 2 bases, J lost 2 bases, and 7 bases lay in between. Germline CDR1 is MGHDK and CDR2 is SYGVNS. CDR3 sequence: CASSEESGNQPQHF. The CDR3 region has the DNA TGTGCCAGCAGTGAAGAAAGTGGCAATCAGCCCCAGCATTTT.

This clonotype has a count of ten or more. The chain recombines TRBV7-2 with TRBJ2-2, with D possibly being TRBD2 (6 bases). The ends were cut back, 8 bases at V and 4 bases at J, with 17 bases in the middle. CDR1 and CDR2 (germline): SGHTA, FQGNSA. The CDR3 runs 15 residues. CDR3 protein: CASLRGRRGTGELFF. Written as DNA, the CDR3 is TGTGCCAGCCTTAGAGGTCGGCGGGGCACCGGGGAGCTGTTTTTT.

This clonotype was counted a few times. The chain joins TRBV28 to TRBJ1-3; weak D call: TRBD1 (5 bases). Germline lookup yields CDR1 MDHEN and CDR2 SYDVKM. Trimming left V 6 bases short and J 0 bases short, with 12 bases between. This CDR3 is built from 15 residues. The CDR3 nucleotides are TGTGCCAGCAGACCGGGACGGAGCTCTGGAAACACCATATATTTT. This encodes CASRPGRSSGNTIYF.

CDR3 in amino acids: CASSYDSVGEYF. CDR3 coding DNA: TGTGCCAGCAGTTACGACAGCGTAGGGGAGTACTTC. The V gene is TRBV6-2 or TRBV6-3, the J gene TRBJ2-7; perhaps TRBD1 as D (5 bases). The CDR3 has 12 residues. Germline V gene lookup returns CDR1 MNHEY and CDR2 SVGEGT. V shed 2 bases and J shed 11 bases, with 13 bases lying between them.

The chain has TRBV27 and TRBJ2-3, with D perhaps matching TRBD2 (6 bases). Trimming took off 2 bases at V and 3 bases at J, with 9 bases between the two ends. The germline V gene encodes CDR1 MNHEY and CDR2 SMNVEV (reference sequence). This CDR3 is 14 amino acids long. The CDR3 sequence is CASSLIAGTDTQYF. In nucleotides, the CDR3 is TGTGCCAGCAGTTTAATCGCGGGGACAGATACGCAGTATTTT.

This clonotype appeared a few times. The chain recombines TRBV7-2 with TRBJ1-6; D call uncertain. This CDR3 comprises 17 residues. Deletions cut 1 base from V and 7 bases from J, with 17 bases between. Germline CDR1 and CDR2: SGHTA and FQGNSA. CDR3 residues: CASSLGGGVLVNSPLHF. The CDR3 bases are TGTGCCAGCAGCTTAGGGGGTGGTGTTCTTGTAAATTCACCCCTCCACTTT.

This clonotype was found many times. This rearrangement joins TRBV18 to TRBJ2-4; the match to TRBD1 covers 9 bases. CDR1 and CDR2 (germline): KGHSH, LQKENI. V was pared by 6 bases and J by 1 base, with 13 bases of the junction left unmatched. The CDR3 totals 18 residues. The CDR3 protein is CASSTGTGSEWAKNIQYF. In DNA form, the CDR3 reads TGTGCCAGCTCTACCGGGACAGGGTCGGAGTGGGCCAAAAACATTCAGTACTTC.

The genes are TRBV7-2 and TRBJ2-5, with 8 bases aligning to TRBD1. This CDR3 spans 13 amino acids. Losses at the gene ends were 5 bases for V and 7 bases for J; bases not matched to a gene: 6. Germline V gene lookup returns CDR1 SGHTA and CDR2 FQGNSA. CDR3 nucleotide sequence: TGTGCCAGCAGCGACCGGACAGGGTTGACCCAGTACTTC. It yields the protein CASSDRTGLTQYF.

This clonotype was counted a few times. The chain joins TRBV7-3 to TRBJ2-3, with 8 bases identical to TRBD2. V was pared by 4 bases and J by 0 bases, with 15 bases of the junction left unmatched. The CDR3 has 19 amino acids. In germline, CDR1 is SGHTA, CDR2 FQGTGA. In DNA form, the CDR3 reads TGTGCCAGCAGCTCCCCTCTGCGGAGTAGCGGGGTTAGCACAGATACGCAGTATTTT. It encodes CASSSPLRSSGVSTDTQYF.

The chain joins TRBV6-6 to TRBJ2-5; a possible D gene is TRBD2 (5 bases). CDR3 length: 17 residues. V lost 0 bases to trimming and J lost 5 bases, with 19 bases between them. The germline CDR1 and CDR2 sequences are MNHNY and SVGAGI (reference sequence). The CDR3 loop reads CASSYSSSATRGETQYF. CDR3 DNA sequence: TGTGCCAGCAGTTACTCGTCTTCGGCCACCCGAGGGGAGACCCAGTACTTC.

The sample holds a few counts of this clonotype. The CDR3 bases are TGTGCCAGCAGCCGCCTGGGGGGGGCGGCCACAGATACGCAGTATTTT. It is translated as CASSRLGGAATDTQYF. The V and J genes are TRBV7-4 and TRBJ2-3; perhaps TRBD2 as D (7 bases). The V gene lost 5 bases and the J gene lost 2 bases, with 17 bases spanning the gap. The CDR3 consists of 16 residues. Germline CDR1 reads SGHVT; CDR2 reads SQSDAQ. Combining the CDR3 with reference TRBV7-4 and TRBJ2-3 gives the whole variable domain GAGVSQSPRYKVAKRGRDVALRCDSISGHVTLYWYRQTLGQGSEVLTYSQSDAQRDKSGRPSGRFSAERPERSVSTLKIQRTEQGDSAVYLCASSRLGGAATDTQYFGPGTRLTVL.

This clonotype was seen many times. The CDR3 DNA is TGTGCCAGCAGTTACAGTGAATCTAGCACAGATACGCAGTATTTT. Translation: CASSYSESSTDTQYF. The rearrangement joins TRBV6-6 to TRBJ2-3, with D hard to call. The germline gives CDR1 MNHNY, CDR2 SVGAGI (reference sequence). V was cut by 2 bases and J by 0 bases, with 9 bases left in between. CDR3 length: 15 amino acids.

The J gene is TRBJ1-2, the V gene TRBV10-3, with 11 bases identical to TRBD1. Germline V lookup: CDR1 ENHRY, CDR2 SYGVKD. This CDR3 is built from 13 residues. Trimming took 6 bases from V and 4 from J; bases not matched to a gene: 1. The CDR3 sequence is CAISGQGAYGYTF. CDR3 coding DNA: TGTGCCATCAGCGGACAGGGGGCCTATGGCTACACCTTC.

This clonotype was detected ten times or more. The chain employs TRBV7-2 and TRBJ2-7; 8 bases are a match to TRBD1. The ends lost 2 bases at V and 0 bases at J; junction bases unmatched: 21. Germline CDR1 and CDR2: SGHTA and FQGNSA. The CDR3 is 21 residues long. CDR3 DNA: TGTGCCAGCAGCTTATTTAGAAGGACAGGGTTTTACAACTTTACCTCCTACGAGCAGTACTTC. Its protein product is CASSLFRRTGFYNFTSYEQYF. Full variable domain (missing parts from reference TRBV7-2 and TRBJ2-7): GAGVSQSPSNKVTEKGKDVELRCDPISGHTALYWYRQSLGQGLEFLIYFQGNSAPDKSGLPSDRFSAERTGGSVSTLTIQRTQQEDSAVYLCASSLFRRTGFYNFTSYEQYFGPGTRLTVT.

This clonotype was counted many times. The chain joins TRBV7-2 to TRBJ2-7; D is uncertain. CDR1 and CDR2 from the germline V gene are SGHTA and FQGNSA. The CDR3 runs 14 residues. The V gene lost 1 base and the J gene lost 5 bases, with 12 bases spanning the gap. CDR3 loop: CASSLGGLKDEQYF. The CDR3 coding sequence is TGTGCCAGCAGCTTAGGCGGATTAAAGGACGAGCAGTACTTC.

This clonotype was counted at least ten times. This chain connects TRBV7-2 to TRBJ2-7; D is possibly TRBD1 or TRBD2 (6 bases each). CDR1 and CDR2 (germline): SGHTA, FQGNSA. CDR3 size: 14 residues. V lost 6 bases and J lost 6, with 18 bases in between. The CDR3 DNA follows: TGTGCCAGCAGTCGTCCCGACAGGAGGGGCGAGCAGTACTTC. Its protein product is CASSRPDRRGEQYF.

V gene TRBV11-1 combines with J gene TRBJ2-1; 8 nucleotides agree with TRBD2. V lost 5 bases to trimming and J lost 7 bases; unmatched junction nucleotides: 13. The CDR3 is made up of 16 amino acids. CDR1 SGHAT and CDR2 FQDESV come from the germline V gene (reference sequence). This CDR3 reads CASSRQAGGQFNEQFF. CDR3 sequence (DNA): TGTGCCAGCAGCCGCCAGGCGGGGGGCCAGTTTAATGAGCAGTTCTTC.

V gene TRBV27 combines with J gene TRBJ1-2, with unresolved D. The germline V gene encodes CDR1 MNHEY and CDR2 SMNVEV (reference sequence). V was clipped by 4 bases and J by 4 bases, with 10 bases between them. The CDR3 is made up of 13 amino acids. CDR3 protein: CASSSDTIYGYTF. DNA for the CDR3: TGTGCCAGCAGTTCAGACACCATCTATGGCTACACCTTC.

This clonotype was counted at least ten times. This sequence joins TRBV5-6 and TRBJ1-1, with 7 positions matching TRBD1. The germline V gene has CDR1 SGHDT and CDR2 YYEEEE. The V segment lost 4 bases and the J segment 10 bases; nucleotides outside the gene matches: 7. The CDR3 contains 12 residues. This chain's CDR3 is CASSLGGGRAFF. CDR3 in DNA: TGTGCCAGCAGCCTAGGAGGGGGCCGAGCTTTCTTT.